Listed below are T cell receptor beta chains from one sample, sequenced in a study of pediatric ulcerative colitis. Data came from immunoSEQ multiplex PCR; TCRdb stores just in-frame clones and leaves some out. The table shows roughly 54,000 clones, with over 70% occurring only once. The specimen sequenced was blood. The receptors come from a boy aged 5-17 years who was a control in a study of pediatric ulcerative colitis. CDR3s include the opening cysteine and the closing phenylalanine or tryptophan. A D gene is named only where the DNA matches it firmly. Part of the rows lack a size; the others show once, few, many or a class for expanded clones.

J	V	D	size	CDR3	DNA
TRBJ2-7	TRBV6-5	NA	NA	CASSYELGLKSEQYF	TGTGCCAGCAGTTACGAGCTGGGGTTAAAGAGCGAGCAGTACTTC
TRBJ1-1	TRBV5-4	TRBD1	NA	CASSPRGHMNTEAFF	TGTGCCAGCAGCCCAAGGGGGCATATGAACACTGAAGCTTTCTTT
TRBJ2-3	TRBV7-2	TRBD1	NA	CASSRGQGDTDTQYF	TGTGCCAGCAGCAGAGGACAGGGAGATACAGATACGCAGTATTTT
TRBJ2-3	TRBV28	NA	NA	CASSLRPDTQYF	TGTGCCAGCAGTTTGAGGCCAGATACGCAGTATTTT
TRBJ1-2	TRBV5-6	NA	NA	CASSVLFQGTHGYTF	TGTGCCAGCAGCGTTCTATTTCAGGGAACCCATGGCTACACCTTC
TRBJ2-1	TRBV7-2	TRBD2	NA	CASSLKGTSSNEQFF	TGTGCCAGCAGCTTAAAGGGGACTAGCTCCAATGAGCAGTTCTTC
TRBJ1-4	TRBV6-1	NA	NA	CASSSRAYEKLFF	TGTGCCAGCAGTTCTAGGGCCTATGAAAAACTGTTTTTT
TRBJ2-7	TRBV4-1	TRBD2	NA	CASSRLPGLAGDEQYF	TGCGCCAGCAGCCGACTACCGGGACTAGCGGGAGACGAGCAGTACTTC
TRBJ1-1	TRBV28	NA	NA	CASNVLGRGTEAFF	TGTGCCAGCAACGTCCTGGGGCGCGGCACTGAAGCTTTCTTT
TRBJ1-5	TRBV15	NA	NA	CATSAPLMPQHF	TGTGCCACCAGCGCGCCCCTAATGCCCCAGCATTTT
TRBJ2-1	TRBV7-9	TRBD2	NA	CASSPGTSGRTEQFF	TGTGCCAGCAGCCCCGGGACTAGCGGGAGGACTGAGCAGTTCTTC
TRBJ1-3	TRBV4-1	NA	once	CASSQDPISGNTIYF	TGCGCCAGCAGCCAAGATCCGATCTCTGGAAACACCATATATTTT
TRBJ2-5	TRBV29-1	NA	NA	CSVEIRETQYF	TGCAGCGTTGAGATTCGAGAGACCCAGTACTTC
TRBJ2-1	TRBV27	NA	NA	CASTLGGSSYNEQFF	TGTGCCAGCACTTTGGGGGGAAGCTCCTACAATGAGCAGTTCTTC
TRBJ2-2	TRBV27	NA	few	CASSQGGFRTGELFF	TGTGCCAGCAGTCAAGGGGGGTTCCGCACCGGGGAGCTGTTTTTT
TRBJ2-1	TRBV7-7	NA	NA	CASSLAPGGNEQFF	TGTGCTAGCAGCTTAGCCCCAGGTGGCAATGAGCAGTTCTTC
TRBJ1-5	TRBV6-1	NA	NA	CASSEALDSFSNQPQHF	TGTGCCAGCAGTGAAGCGCTTGACAGTTTTAGCAATCAGCCCCAGCATTTT
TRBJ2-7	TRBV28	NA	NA	CASSSLRGGSYEQYF	TGTGCCAGCAGTTCACTGCGAGGTGGCTCCTACGAGCAGTACTTC
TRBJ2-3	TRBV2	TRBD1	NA	CASSEGTGYHSTDTQYF	TGTGCCAGCAGTGAAGGGACAGGCTATCACAGCACAGATACGCAGTATTTT
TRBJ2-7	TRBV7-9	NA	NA	CASSSPPGRGSSYEQYF	TGTGCCAGCAGCTCTCCACCAGGAAGGGGGAGCTCCTACGAGCAGTACTTC
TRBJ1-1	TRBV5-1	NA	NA	CASSLPTPLGGTEAFF	TGCGCCAGCAGCTTGCCAACGCCGTTGGGGGGCACTGAAGCTTTCTTT
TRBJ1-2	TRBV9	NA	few	CASSELWGNGYTF	TGTGCCAGCAGCGAGCTTTGGGGGAATGGCTACACCTTC
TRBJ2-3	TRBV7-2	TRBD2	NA	CASSPGGGDTQYF	TGTGCCAGCAGCCCGGGAGGCGGAGATACGCAGTATTTT
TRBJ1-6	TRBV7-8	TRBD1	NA	CASSLAGDSKDNSPLHF	TGTGCCAGCAGCTTAGCTGGGGACAGCAAAGATAATTCACCCCTCCACTTT
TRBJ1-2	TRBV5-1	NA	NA	CASSLEGGGGYGYTF	TGCGCCAGCAGCTTGGAAGGGGGAGGGGGCTATGGCTACACCTTC
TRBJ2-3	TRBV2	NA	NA	CASSAPEAGASPSTDTQYF	TGTGCCAGCAGCGCTCCTGAGGCGGGGGCCTCTCCTAGCACAGATACGCAGTATTTT